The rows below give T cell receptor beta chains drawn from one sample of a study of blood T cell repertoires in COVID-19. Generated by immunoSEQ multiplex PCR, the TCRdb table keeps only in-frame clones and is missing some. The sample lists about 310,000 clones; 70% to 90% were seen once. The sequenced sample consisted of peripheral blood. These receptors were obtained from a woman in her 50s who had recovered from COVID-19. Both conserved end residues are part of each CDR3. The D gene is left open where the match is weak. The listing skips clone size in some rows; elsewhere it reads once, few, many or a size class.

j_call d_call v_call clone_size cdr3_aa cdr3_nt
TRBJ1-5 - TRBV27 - CASSLVGRGQPQHF TGTGCCAGCAGTTTGGTGGGCCGGGGACAGCCCCAGCATTTT
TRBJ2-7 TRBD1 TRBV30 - CAWSIWTGDEQYF TGTGCCTGGAGTATCTGGACAGGGGACGAGCAGTACTTC
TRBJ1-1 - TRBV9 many CASSGQWNRENTEAFF TGTGCCAGCAGCGGACAATGGAACAGGGAGAACACTGAAGCTTTCTTT
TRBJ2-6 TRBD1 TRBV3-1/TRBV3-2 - CASSPAGTVSGANVLTF TGTGCCAGCAGCCCTGCCGGGACAGTCTCTGGGGCCAACGTCCTGACTTTC
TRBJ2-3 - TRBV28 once CASSTGEASTDTQYF TGTGCCAGCAGTACAGGGGAGGCTAGCACAGATACGCAGTATTTT
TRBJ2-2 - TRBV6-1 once CASSDYDFALSRGELFF TGTGCCAGCAGTGACTACGACTTTGCACTTTCACGGGGGGAGCTGTTTTTT
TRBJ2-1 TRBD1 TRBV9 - CASSERGQGAYNEQFF TGTGCCAGCAGCGAGAGGGGACAGGGGGCCTACAATGAGCAGTTCTTC
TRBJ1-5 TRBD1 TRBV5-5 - CASSPDRGRQPQHF TGTGCCAGCAGCCCGGACAGGGGCAGGCAGCCCCAGCATTTT
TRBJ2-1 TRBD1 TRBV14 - CASSQDRGTGSYNEQFF TGTGCCAGCAGCCAAGATAGGGGGACAGGCTCCTACAATGAGCAGTTCTTC
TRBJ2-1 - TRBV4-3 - CASSQDHSIGEQFF TGCGCCAGCAGCCAAGATCATAGTATCGGTGAGCAGTTCTTC
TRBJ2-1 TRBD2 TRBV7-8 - CASSFGGAINEQFF TGTGCCAGCAGCTTCGGGGGGGCGATCAATGAGCAGTTCTTC
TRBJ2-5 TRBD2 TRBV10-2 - CASSESSGGHAGTQYF TGCGCCAGCAGTGAGTCTAGCGGGGGGCACGCGGGGACCCAGTACTTC
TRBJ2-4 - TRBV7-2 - CASSLSGPGVGNIQYF TGTGCCAGCAGCTTAAGTGGTCCGGGAGTAGGAAACATTCAGTACTTC